Below, 19 T cell receptor beta chains from the same sample are listed, as sequenced in a study of beta chain features in type 1 diabetes. Since all of the isolated RNA was reverse transcribed, expressed TCRB transcripts were what got sequenced. TCRdb's copy holds only in-frame clones and misses some; the assay was immunoSEQ multiplex PCR. The sample contains around 400,000 clones, roughly 12% of which appear only once. The sample was naive CD4+ T cells from blood. All receptors derive from a man aged 18 to 35 in good health.

V usage is TRBV18 and J usage is TRBJ1-2, with 10 bases identical to TRBD1. With V trimmed by 6 bases and J by 6 bases, 10 bases remained unmatched. The CDR3 totals 15 residues. The germline CDR1 and CDR2 sequences are KGHSH and LQKENI. The CDR3 here is CASSASGTGVNGYTF. For the CDR3, the DNA is TGTGCCAGCTCCGCATCCGGGACAGGGGTGAATGGCTACACCTTC.

This clone was found a few times. The chain carries TRBV14 and TRBJ2-5, with D possibly matching TRBD1 (5 bases). Germline CDR1 is SGHDN and CDR2 is FVKESK. V was pared by 3 bases and J by 4 bases, with 12 bases between. The CDR3 runs 14 residues. CDR3 residues: CASSHHIRGETQYF. The CDR3 DNA is TGTGCCAGCAGCCATCATATAAGGGGAGAGACCCAGTACTTC.

The V and J genes are TRBV6-5 and TRBJ1-1; 9 positions agree with TRBD1. Trimming cost V 2 bases and J 5 bases; bases outside gene matches: 3. The CDR3 runs 14 residues. Per the germline V gene, CDR1 is MNHEY and CDR2 is SVGAGI. The CDR3 region is CASSYRTGATEAFF. The CDR3 bases are TGTGCCAGCAGTTACCGGACAGGGGCAACTGAAGCTTTCTTT.

This clone was detected only a few times. This chain joins TRBV7-3 and TRBJ2-2; possible D gene TRBD1, 5 bases. The CDR3 runs 15 residues. V shed 3 bases and J shed 6 bases, with 14 bases lying between them. Germline V CDR1 and CDR2: SGHTA, FQGTGA. CDR3 sequence (DNA): TGTGCCAGCAGCTTGGGGCAGATCCGCGCCGGGGAGCTGTTTTTT. It translates to CASSLGQIRAGELFF. Supplemented by reference TRBV7-3 and TRBJ2-2, the full variable domain reads GAGVSQTPSNKVTEKGKYVELRCDPISGHTALYWYRQSLGQGPEFLIYFQGTGAADDSGLPNDRFFAVRPEGSVSTLKIQRTERGDSAVYLCASSLGQIRAGELFFGEGSRLTVL.

This clone has more than one count but fewer than ten. The V and J genes are TRBV27 and TRBJ1-2; 8 positions agree with TRBD1. CDR1 is MNHEY and CDR2 is SMNVEV in the germline V gene (reference sequence). V trimming: 5 bases; J trimming: 8 bases; junction bases outside the gene matches: 10. The CDR3 is 14 residues long. CDR3 DNA: TGTGCCAGCAGTGGGGACAGGCTGGTGGGGGGCTACACCTTC. This gives the protein CASSGDRLVGGYTF.

This clone was seen a few times. The J gene is TRBJ2-1, the V gene TRBV9, with D unresolved. Germline CDR1 reads SGDLS; CDR2 reads YYNGEE. This CDR3 comprises 15 residues. Trimming stripped 2 bases from V and 0 bases from J, with 9 bases between. CDR3 residues: CASSVAASSYNEQFF. CDR3 DNA sequence: TGTGCCAGCAGCGTGGCGGCCAGCTCCTACAATGAGCAGTTCTTC.

This clone was observed a few times. V is TRBV6-1 and J is TRBJ2-5, with 11 bases aligning to TRBD2. The germline V gene has CDR1 MNHNS and CDR2 SASEGT. Losses at the gene ends were 4 bases for V and 1 base for J; bases not matched to a gene: 5. This CDR3 spans 16 amino acids. CDR3 in amino acids: CASSARLAGLQETQYF. Written as DNA, the CDR3 is TGTGCCAGCAGTGCCCGACTAGCGGGACTCCAAGAGACCCAGTACTTC.

The genes are TRBV4-1 and TRBJ1-4; D not certain. Looked up from germline, CDR1 is MGHRA and CDR2 is YSYEKL. Trimming shortened V by 1 base and J by 8 bases, and 17 bases separated the two germline ends. This CDR3 has 16 amino acids. Here the CDR3 reads CASSQVSSGTAEKLFF. The CDR3 DNA reads TGCGCCAGCAGCCAAGTATCTTCAGGAACAGCCGAAAAACTGTTTTTT.

The chain combines TRBV6-4 with TRBJ2-3, with D tentatively TRBD2 (5 bases). This CDR3 region has 13 residues. V gave up 10 bases and J gave up 1 base, with 12 bases separating them. The germline gives CDR1 MRHNA, CDR2 SNTAGT. CDR3 in DNA: TGTGCCACCAAACTAGACGGCACAGATACGCAGTATTTT. Its translation: CATKLDGTDTQYF.

The table lists this clone with a few counts. This chain connects TRBV29-1 to TRBJ2-1, with a weak D call TRBD1 (6 bases). From germline, CDR1 is SQVTM and CDR2 ANQGSEA. The CDR3 totals 15 residues. Trimming shortened V by 3 bases and J by 8 bases, and 20 bases separated the two germline ends. The chain's CDR3 is CSVELTGRSTDEQFF. The DNA for the CDR3 is TGCAGCGTTGAGTTGACAGGTCGTTCTACGGATGAGCAGTTCTTC.

In this sample, this clone turned up a few times. The same CDR3 also results from other DNA sequences found in this sample. This chain uses TRBV7-2 with TRBJ2-1, with a weak D call TRBD2 (5 bases). V was trimmed by 3 bases and J by 5 bases, leaving 8 bases between them. The germline gives CDR1 SGHTA, CDR2 FQGNSA. This CDR3 is built from 13 residues. The chain's CDR3 is CASSLPSNNEQFF. DNA for the CDR3: TGTGCCAGCAGCTTGCCTAGCAACAATGAGCAGTTCTTC.

The chain has TRBV7-2 and TRBJ2-5; 9 bases match TRBD2. The CDR3 runs to 15 residues. V shed 4 bases, J shed 5 bases, and the junction held 8 bases outside the gene matches. The germline CDR1 and CDR2 sequences are SGHTA and FQGNSA. CDR3 bases: TGTGCCAGCAGCTCCCCACTAGCGGGCCGGGAGACCCAGTACTTC. Encoded protein: CASSSPLAGRETQYF.

The chain is built from TRBV7-3 and TRBJ2-3; 12 bases align to TRBD2. CDR1 is SGHTA, CDR2 FQGTGA, per germline. V was pared by 2 bases and J by 6 bases, with 3 bases of the junction left unmatched. CDR3 length equals 15 residues. The DNA for the CDR3 is TGTGCCAGCAGCTTACTAGCGGGAGGGCCGGATACGCAGTATTTT. It yields the protein CASSLLAGGPDTQYF.

The genes are TRBV28 and TRBJ1-2; 9 bases align to TRBD1. J was trimmed by 12 bases and V by 5 bases; bases with no gene match: 4. Germline V gene lookup returns CDR1 MDHEN and CDR2 SYDVKM. The length of the CDR3 is 11 residues. The CDR3 DNA is TGTGCCAGCAGTACCGGACAGGGGAACACCTTC. It translates to CASSTGQGNTF.

This clone has just a few counts. The chain has TRBV9 and TRBJ2-1; TRBD2 aligns across 12 bases. This CDR3 has 17 residues. From germline, CDR1 is SGDLS and CDR2 YYNGEE. V was pared by 4 bases and J by 7 bases, with 12 bases of the junction left unmatched. CDR3 sequence reads: CASSLFRLAGGRNEQFF. The CDR3, as DNA: TGTGCCAGCAGCTTATTTAGGCTAGCGGGAGGGCGGAATGAGCAGTTCTTC.

This clone was observed a few times. This chain links TRBV14 with TRBJ2-1, with 13 bases fitting TRBD2. The V gene's germline CDR1 is SGHDN and CDR2 FVKESK. The V gene end was trimmed by 6 bases and the J gene end by 8 bases; junction bases not matched to a gene: 7. The CDR3 extends over 15 amino acids. The CDR3 here is CASRLGLAGPHEQFF. CDR3 DNA sequence: TGTGCCAGCAGGCTGGGACTAGCGGGGCCCCATGAGCAGTTCTTC.

The chain links TRBV6-5 to TRBJ2-1; 10 positions agree with TRBD1. The CDR3 is made up of 14 amino acids. The V segment lost 6 bases and the J segment 4 bases; nucleotides outside the gene matches: 3. In germline, CDR1 is MNHEY, CDR2 SVGAGI. The CDR3 sequence: CASRRGQGYNEQFF. CDR3 nucleotides: TGTGCCAGCAGGAGGGGACAGGGGTACAATGAGCAGTTCTTC.

V gene TRBV7-2 combines with J gene TRBJ1-2; 9 bases line up with TRBD1. The CDR3 sequence is 16 residues long. Germline V lookup: CDR1 SGHTA, CDR2 FQGNSA. Losses at the gene ends were 1 base for V and 7 bases for J; bases not matched to a gene: 10. The CDR3 is CASSLVWDRAAGGYTF. CDR3 in DNA: TGTGCCAGCAGCTTAGTGTGGGACAGGGCCGCGGGTGGCTACACCTTC.

The chain uses TRBV5-1 and TRBJ1-1; 7 bases align to TRBD1. The CDR3 contains 15 residues. V was pared by 0 bases and J by 2 bases, with 4 bases of the junction left unmatched. Germline V gene sequence: CDR1 SGHRS, CDR2 YFSETQ. CDR3 sequence reads: CASSLGSGGNTEAFF. CDR3 DNA sequence: TGCGCCAGCAGCTTGGGGTCAGGGGGAAACACTGAAGCTTTCTTT.